A single TCR beta chain is shown here with its context. The clone's antigen remains unknown. The sample holds no much larger clone one base away, and base qualities are not on file. Every donor in the study was a healthy Caucasian. Three pairs of female monozygotic twins, all aged about 18 to 29 years, made up the twin cohort. The RNA used for TCR libraries was isolated from peripheral blood mononuclear cells. Library preparation employed 5' RACE. The run used an Illumina HiSeq 2000. Template switching added a universal primer binding site, and the final cDNA carried a unique molecular identifier that allowed TCR cDNA molecules to be counted accurately. First-strand cDNA for TCR alpha and beta chains was synthesized from specific primers in the conserved constant-segment region. To control for contamination, every cDNA library carried two barcodes: a SMART-Mk sample barcode plus Illumina barcodes. Two successive PCR steps introduced TruSeq adapter sequences along with Illumina sample barcodes. The Illumina HiSeq platform was used with custom primers to sequence TCR alpha and beta cDNA libraries. The original methods were these. Unique molecular identifiers were extracted from raw reads with MiGEC, and CDR3 positions were determined with MiXCR. For each individual, recombination models were inferred using an EM algorithm with the repgenHMM and IGoR tools. The tcR package in R was used for shared clonotype analysis, with sharing normalized by the product of cloneset sizes. To study raw recombination free of thymic and clonal selection effects, out-of-frame nonproductive sequences were analyzed. Using fastp at Q25 and MiXCR, TCRdb reprocessed the public reads and kept productive beta chains. Duplicate CDR3 protein sequences are folded into a single record with the most common DNA and genes. In this record, the V and J calls reflect TCRdb's handling and not the investigators' own analysis. For this sample the table gives hundreds of thousands of distinct CDR3 sequences, of which under 9% were detected only once. The ten largest clones represent around 0.95% of the sample.

This record belongs to a study of identical twins (dated by TCRdb to between 2015 and 2016). Regarding the research as a whole: The study deep-sequenced TCR alpha and beta repertoires from monozygotic twins, unrelated adults of various ages and cord blood to test whether fetal clonotypes persist. To rule out contamination, replicate twin experiments were performed at different times with different library preparation protocols. Study-level results and caveats: Out-of-frame TCR alpha sharing in monozygotic twins was systematically underestimated by recombination models, whereas sharing between unrelated individuals was in agreement with the recombination models. A weaker excess of twin sharing was found in beta out-of-frame sequences because the signal-to-noise ratio was lowered by fewer shared sequences. Compared with coincidental sharing between unrelated individuals, out-of-frame TCR alpha sequences shared between twins had an excess of sequences with low generation probability. Zero-insertion analyses could be partly confounded by invariant T cells such as MAIT and iNKT, although diverse VJ usage argued against such confounding for most clonotypes. Because the same donors could not be followed over many years, the conclusions depended on cross-sectional statistical analysis. Fewer insertions were carried by abundant cord blood beta clonotypes; a weaker similar trend was observed in young adult naive repertoires, while no such trend was observed in memory repertoires.

V and J are truncated by 8 bases and 2 bases respectively, leaving an intervening sequence of 6 bases. From the cysteine up to the phenylalanine, the CDR3 has a length of 12 residues. Just the 36-base CDR3 DNA is kept, in frame starting at base 1. CDR1 ENHRY and CDR2 SYGVKD are derived from the germline V gene. This sample also belongs to another study, concerning yellow fever vaccine responses in identical twins. That second publication adds: According to the authors, in identical twins the way T cells responded to vaccination appeared partly convergent and partly personalized. The study precisely tracked vaccine-responding T cell clones in identical twins.

This receptor was taken from a woman aged 18-29 years in good health. Sequencing was performed on PBMCs. The chain is encoded by TRBV10-3 joined to TRBJ2-2, and TRBD1 may be the D gene, going by 5 matching bases. The CDR3: CAIGANTGELFF. The sequence in DNA is TGTGCCATCGGGGCCAACACCGGGGAGCTGTTTTTT.